What follows are 10 T cell receptor beta chains derived from one specimen sequenced in a study of cytomegalovirus exposure and HLA in healthy donors. It was with 60 Vbeta and 13 Jbeta primers that the PCR ran. Clones were sequenced by immunoSEQ multiplex PCR, and TCRdb holds only the in-frame ones, with some missing. The sample has 100,000 to 150,000 clones, around 73% seen once. The sample comprised PBMCs. These receptors were obtained from a man between 60 and 70 years old in good health and CMV-seropositive.

This clone was seen only once. The chain combines TRBV5-1 with TRBJ1-2; TRBD1 matches at 10 bases. V shed 4 bases and J 6 bases; nucleotides not matched to a gene: 6. CDR3 length: 14 amino acids. Germline V CDR1 and CDR2: SGHRS, YFSETQ. The CDR3 region has the DNA TGCGCCAGCAGCCCGGGACAGGGGCTGGATGGCTACACCTTC. Translating gives CASSPGQGLDGYTF.

J is TRBJ2-7 and V is TRBV4-2, with D perhaps matching TRBD2 (6 bases). V dropped 4 bases and J dropped 3 bases, with 19 bases sitting between them. Germline V gene sequence: CDR1 LGHNA, CDR2 YNFKEQ. The CDR3 loop spans 16 amino acids. The CDR3 protein is CASSPPEAGNFYEQYF. The CDR3 DNA sequence: TGTGCCAGCAGCCCGCCAGAGGCGGGGAATTTCTACGAGCAGTACTTC.

CDR3 coding DNA: TGCGCCAGCAGCCGATCAGGGGCAGGGTACGATCAGCCCCAGCATTTT. This codes for CASSRSGAGYDQPQHF. The chain uses TRBV4-1 and TRBJ1-5; tentative D call: TRBD1 (6 bases). Between the trimmed V and J ends, which lost 4 bases and 5 bases, there was a span of 18 bases. The CDR3 has 16 residues. CDR1 and CDR2 from the germline V gene are MGHRA and YSYEKL.

This chain links TRBV5-6 with TRBJ1-4; D perhaps matches TRBD1 (6 bases). Trimming removed 0 bases at V and 10 bases at J, with 10 bases between. Germline V gene data show CDR1 as SGHDT and CDR2 as YYEEEE. This CDR3 has 13 amino acids. In DNA, the CDR3 is TGTGCCAGCAGCTTGGACGGCAGGGGAAAACTGTTTTTT. This encodes CASSLDGRGKLFF.

This clone was seen a handful of times. For the CDR3, the DNA is TGCGCCAGCAGCCGAACGGGACAGTACTCCTACGAGCAGTACTTC. It codes for CASSRTGQYSYEQYF. The rearrangement joins TRBV4-1 to TRBJ2-7, with 7 positions matching TRBD1. The CDR3 is made up of 15 amino acids. Germline trimming cut 4 bases from V and 0 bases from J; bases unmatched to any gene: 6. Per the germline V gene, CDR1 is MGHRA and CDR2 is YSYEKL.

The V gene is TRBV6-4, the J gene TRBJ2-5, with TRBD1 matching over 7 bases. V shed 3 bases, J shed 6 bases, and the junction held 10 bases outside the gene matches. This CDR3 spans 15 amino acids. Germline V gene lookup returns CDR1 MRHNA and CDR2 SNTAGT. The CDR3 DNA is TGTGCCAGCAGTGAAGCCACAGGGGTCAGAAAGACCCAGTACTTC. It encodes CASSEATGVRKTQYF.

The CDR3 DNA is TGTGCCAGCAGTTCCGGGCGGGGGTACACAGATACGCAGTATTTT. As protein: CASSSGRGYTDTQYF. V usage is TRBV6-5 and J usage is TRBJ2-3; 7 bases fit TRBD2. V gave up 4 bases and J gave up 2 bases; unmatched junction bases: 6. Germline V gives CDR1 MNHEY, CDR2 SVGAGI. The CDR3 covers 15 residues.

The rearrangement joins TRBV5-1 to TRBJ2-3; 7 nucleotides line up with TRBD1. The CDR3 runs to 16 residues. Germline values: CDR1 SGHRS, CDR2 YFSETQ. Germline trimming cut 3 bases from V and 3 bases from J; bases unmatched to any gene: 10. CDR3 DNA: TGCGCCAGCAGCTGGGGGACAGCTGTACTGACAGATACGCAGTATTTT. Residues: CASSWGTAVLTDTQYF.

The chain couples TRBV5-1 to TRBJ2-2; a possible D gene is TRBD1 (5 bases). The V gene lost 0 bases and the J gene lost 5 bases, with 11 bases spanning the gap. Germline CDR1 reads SGHRS; CDR2 reads YFSETQ. This CDR3 is 15 amino acids long. The CDR3 loop reads CASSLDRSKTGELFF. DNA of the CDR3: TGCGCCAGCAGCTTGGACAGGTCTAAGACCGGGGAGCTGTTTTTT. Full variable domain (remainder filled in from reference TRBV5-1 and TRBJ2-2): KAGVTQTPRYLIKTRGQQVTLSCSPISGHRSVSWYQQTPGQGLQFLFEYFSETQRNKGNFPGRFSGRQFSNSRSEMNVSTLELGDSALYLCASSLDRSKTGELFFGEGSRLTVL.

This CDR3 is CASSPRAGRPSGGADTQYF. CDR3 DNA sequence: TGTGCCAGCAGCCCTCGGGCCGGCCGCCCTAGCGGGGGGGCAGATACGCAGTATTTT. V and J are TRBV9 and TRBJ2-3; 12 bases line up with TRBD2. Losses at the gene ends were 4 bases for V and 4 bases for J; bases not matched to a gene: 16. Germline V gives CDR1 SGDLS, CDR2 YYNGEE. This CDR3 is 19 amino acids long.